The T cell receptor beta chain described here comes from a study of blood T cell repertoires in COVID-19. The table lists this clone with a few counts. The V end was cut by 4 bases, the J end by 6 bases, with 10 bases between. CDR3 size: 12 residues. Per the germline V gene, CDR1 is SGHRS and CDR2 is YFSETQ. Generated by immunoSEQ multiplex PCR, the TCRdb table keeps only in-frame clones and is missing some. This table holds around 140,000 clones, roughly 90% found once. The sequence was collected from a man aged 50-59 years who had recovered from COVID-19. What was sequenced was PBMCs or T cells enriched from blood (not recorded which). The genes are TRBV5-1 and TRBJ1-1, with D unclear. DNA of the CDR3: TGCGCCAGCAGCACCGGGTGGGCTGAAGCTTTCTTT. Protein: CASSTGWAEAFF.